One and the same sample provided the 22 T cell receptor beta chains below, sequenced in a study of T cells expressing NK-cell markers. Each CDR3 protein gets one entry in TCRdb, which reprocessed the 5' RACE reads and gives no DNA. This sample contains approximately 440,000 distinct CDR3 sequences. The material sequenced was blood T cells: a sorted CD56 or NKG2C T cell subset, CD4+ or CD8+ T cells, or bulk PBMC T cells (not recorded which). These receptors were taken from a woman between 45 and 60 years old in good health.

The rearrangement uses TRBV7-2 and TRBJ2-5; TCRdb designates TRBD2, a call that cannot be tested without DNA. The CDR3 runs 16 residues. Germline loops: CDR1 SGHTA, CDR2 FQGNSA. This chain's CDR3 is CASSLGSTSGWETQYF.

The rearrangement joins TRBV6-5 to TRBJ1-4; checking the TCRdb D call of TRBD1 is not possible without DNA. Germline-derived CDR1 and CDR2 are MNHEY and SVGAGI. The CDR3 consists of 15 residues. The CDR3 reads CASRGEGSANEKLFF.

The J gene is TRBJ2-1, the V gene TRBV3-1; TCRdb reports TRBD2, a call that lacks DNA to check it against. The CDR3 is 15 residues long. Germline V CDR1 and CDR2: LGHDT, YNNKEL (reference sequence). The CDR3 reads CASSQLAGAYNEQFF.

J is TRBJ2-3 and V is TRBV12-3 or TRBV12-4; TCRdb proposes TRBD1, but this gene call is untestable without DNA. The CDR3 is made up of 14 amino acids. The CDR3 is CASTSGSSPDTQYF.

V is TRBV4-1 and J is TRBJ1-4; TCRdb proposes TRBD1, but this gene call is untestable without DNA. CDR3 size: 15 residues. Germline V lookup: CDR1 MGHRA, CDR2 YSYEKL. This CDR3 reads CASSQAGQGDEKLFF.

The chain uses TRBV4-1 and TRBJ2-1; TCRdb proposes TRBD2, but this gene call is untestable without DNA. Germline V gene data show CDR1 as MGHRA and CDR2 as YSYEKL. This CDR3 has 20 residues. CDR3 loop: CASSQDRTSGRAAAYNEQFF.

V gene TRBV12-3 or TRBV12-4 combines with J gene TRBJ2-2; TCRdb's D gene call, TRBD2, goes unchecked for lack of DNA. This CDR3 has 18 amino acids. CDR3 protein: CASSLNSGRARGTGELFF.

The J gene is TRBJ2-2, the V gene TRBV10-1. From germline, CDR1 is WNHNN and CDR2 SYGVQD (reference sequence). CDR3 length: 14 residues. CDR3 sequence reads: CASSDRVNTGELFF.

This CDR3 is CASSLFKGGGNEQFF. The rearrangement uses TRBV7-2 and TRBJ2-1; TCRdb designates TRBD1, a call that cannot be tested without DNA. The length of the CDR3 is 15 residues. Germline-derived CDR1 and CDR2 are SGHTA and FQGNSA.

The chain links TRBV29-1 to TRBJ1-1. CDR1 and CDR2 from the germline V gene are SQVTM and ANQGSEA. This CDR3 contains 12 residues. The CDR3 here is CSGRGGHAEAFF.

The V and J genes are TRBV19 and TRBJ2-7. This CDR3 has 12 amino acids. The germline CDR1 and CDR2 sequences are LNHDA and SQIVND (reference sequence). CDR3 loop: CASSTSYYEQYF.

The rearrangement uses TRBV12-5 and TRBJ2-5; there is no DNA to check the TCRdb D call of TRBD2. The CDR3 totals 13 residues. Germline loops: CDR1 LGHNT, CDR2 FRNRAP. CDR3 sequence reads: CASGSGTLGTQYF.

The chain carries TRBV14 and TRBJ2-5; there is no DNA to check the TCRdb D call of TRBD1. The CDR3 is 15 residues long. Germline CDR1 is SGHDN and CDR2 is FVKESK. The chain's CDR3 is CASSQGARIRETQYF.

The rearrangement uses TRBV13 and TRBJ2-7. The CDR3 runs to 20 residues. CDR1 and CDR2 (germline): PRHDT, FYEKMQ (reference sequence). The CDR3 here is CASSSESRLRLTDSSYEQYF.

CDR3 in amino acids: CASSRDRGSGANVLTF. The chain recombines TRBV12-3 or TRBV12-4 with TRBJ2-6; the D call from TCRdb, TRBD1, cannot be confirmed without DNA. CDR3 length: 16 residues.

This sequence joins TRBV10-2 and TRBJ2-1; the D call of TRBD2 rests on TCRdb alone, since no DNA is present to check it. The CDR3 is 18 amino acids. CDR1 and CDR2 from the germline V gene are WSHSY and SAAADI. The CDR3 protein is CASSPSGRDLRRNNEQFF.

The chain's CDR3 is CASYWAEMSVNEQFF. The chain carries TRBV6-2 or TRBV6-3 and TRBJ2-1; the D gene TCRdb calls, TRBD1, cannot be checked with no DNA. Germline V gene data show CDR1 as MNHEY and CDR2 as SVGEGT. CDR3 length: 15 amino acids.

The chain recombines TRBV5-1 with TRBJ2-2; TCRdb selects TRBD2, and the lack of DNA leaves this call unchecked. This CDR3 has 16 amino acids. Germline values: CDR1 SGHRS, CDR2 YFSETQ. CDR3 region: CASSKSGTRNTGELFF.

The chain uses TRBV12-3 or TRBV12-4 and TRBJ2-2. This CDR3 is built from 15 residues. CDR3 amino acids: CASSSMGNEPGELFF.

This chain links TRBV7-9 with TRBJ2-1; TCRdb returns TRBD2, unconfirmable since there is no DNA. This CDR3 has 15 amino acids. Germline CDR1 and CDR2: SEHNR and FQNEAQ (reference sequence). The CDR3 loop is CASSSLAGEFSEQFF. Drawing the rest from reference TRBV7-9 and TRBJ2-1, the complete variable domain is DTGVSQNPRHKITKRGQNVTFRCDPISEHNRLYWYRQTLGQGPEFLTYFQNEAQLEKSRLLSDRFSAERPKGSFSTLEIQRTEQGDSAMYLCASSSLAGEFSEQFFGPGTRLTVL.

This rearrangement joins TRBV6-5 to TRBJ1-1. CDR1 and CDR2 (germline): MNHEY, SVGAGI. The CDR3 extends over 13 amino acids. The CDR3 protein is CASSSLVGTEAFF.

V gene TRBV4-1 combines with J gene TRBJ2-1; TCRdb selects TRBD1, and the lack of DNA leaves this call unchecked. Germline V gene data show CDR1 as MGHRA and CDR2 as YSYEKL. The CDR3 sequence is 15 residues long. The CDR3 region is CASSRGGQTYNEQFF.